These T cell receptor beta chains were read from a single sample in a study of blood T cell repertoires in COVID-19. Profiled with immunoSEQ multiplex PCR; TCRdb holds only in-frame clones, not every one. The sample shows roughly 400,000 clones, approximately 90% of them seen only once. The sequencing sample was made of PBMCs or T cells enriched from blood (not recorded which). Receptor source: a woman between 18 and 29 years old who had been exposed to COVID-19. Each CDR3 is given with its conserved first and last residue. The order of the fields is J gene, V gene, clone size, D gene, CDR3 DNA, CDR3 protein. The D gene is left open where the match is weak. The size field is filled for only some rows; it gives once, few, many or a size class.

j_call: TRBJ1-2; v_call: TRBV28; clone_size: .; d_call: TRBD1; cdr3_nt: TGTGCCAGCAGTTTTCTAGGGACAGGGACTTTCTATGGCTACACCTTC; cdr3_aa: CASSFLGTGTFYGYTF
j_call: TRBJ1-5; v_call: TRBV28; clone_size: .; d_call: TRBD1; cdr3_nt: TGTGCCAGCAAGGTAACAGGGGTAGTTCAGCCCCAGCATTTT; cdr3_aa: CASKVTGVVQPQHF
j_call: TRBJ1-4; v_call: TRBV2; clone_size: .; d_call: .; cdr3_nt: TGTGCCAGCAGTGACGACGCGGGGATTTGGGAAAAACTGTTTTTT; cdr3_aa: CASSDDAGIWEKLFF
j_call: TRBJ1-2; v_call: TRBV28; clone_size: .; d_call: .; cdr3_nt: TGTGCCAGCAGTATGGCGGGGAGCGGCTACACCTTC; cdr3_aa: CASSMAGSGYTF
j_call: TRBJ1-1; v_call: TRBV4-2; clone_size: .; d_call: .; cdr3_nt: TGTGCCAGCAGCCAAGGAGGTGAAGCTTTCTTT; cdr3_aa: CASSQGGEAFF
j_call: TRBJ2-1; v_call: TRBV15; clone_size: .; d_call: TRBD1; cdr3_nt: TGTGCCATCGCGACAGGGAGCTCCTACAATGAGCAGTTCTTC; cdr3_aa: CAIATGSSYNEQFF
j_call: TRBJ2-1; v_call: TRBV2; clone_size: .; d_call: TRBD2; cdr3_nt: TGTGCCAGCTTAGGGACTAGCGGGCCTGAGCAGTTCTTC; cdr3_aa: CASLGTSGPEQFF
j_call: TRBJ2-3; v_call: TRBV6-5; clone_size: .; d_call: .; cdr3_nt: TGTGCCGCTGGGGAGGTCCGCACAGATACGCAGTATTTT; cdr3_aa: CAAGEVRTDTQYF
j_call: TRBJ1-6; v_call: TRBV4-3; clone_size: few; d_call: .; cdr3_nt: TGCGCCAGCAGCCAAGATCTACTTAGCTCCTATAATTCACCCCTCCACTTT; cdr3_aa: CASSQDLLSSYNSPLHF
j_call: TRBJ1-2; v_call: TRBV12-5; clone_size: .; d_call: TRBD1; cdr3_nt: TGTGCTAGTGGTGGCGGGACAGGGCTTGACTATGGCTACACCTTC; cdr3_aa: CASGGGTGLDYGYTF
j_call: TRBJ2-5; v_call: TRBV6-6; clone_size: once; d_call: TRBD2; cdr3_nt: TGTGCCAGCAGCCTTCAGAGGGGAGGGGAGACCCAGTACTTC; cdr3_aa: CASSLQRGGETQYF
j_call: TRBJ2-4; v_call: TRBV7-2; clone_size: .; d_call: .; cdr3_nt: TGTGCCAGCAGCTTAGGAGGGCAGGCGATTCAGTACTTC; cdr3_aa: CASSLGGQAIQYF
j_call: TRBJ2-5; v_call: TRBV3-1/TRBV3-2; clone_size: .; d_call: .; cdr3_nt: TGTGCCAGCAGCCAGACGAGGGGGCAAGAGACCCAGTACTTC; cdr3_aa: CASSQTRGQETQYF
j_call: TRBJ2-3; v_call: TRBV7-9; clone_size: .; d_call: .; cdr3_nt: TGTGCCAGCAGCTTACGGTCTCCCGACACATACACAGATACGCAGTATTTT; cdr3_aa: CASSLRSPDTYTDTQYF
j_call: TRBJ1-6; v_call: TRBV7-9; clone_size: many; d_call: .; cdr3_nt: TGTGCCAGCAGCCTACTCGGACAGCGGAATTCACCCCTCCACTTT; cdr3_aa: CASSLLGQRNSPLHF
j_call: TRBJ2-7; v_call: TRBV14; clone_size: .; d_call: .; cdr3_nt: TGTGCCAGCAGCCAGAACTTCTACGAGCAGTACTTC; cdr3_aa: CASSQNFYEQYF
j_call: TRBJ2-7; v_call: TRBV7-2; clone_size: .; d_call: .; cdr3_nt: TGTGCCAGCAGCTCTAGCCCGTTGAGCTCCTACGAGCAGTACTTC; cdr3_aa: CASSSSPLSSYEQYF
j_call: TRBJ2-2; v_call: TRBV9; clone_size: .; d_call: .; cdr3_nt: TGTGCCAGCAGCGAGGACTATTACACCGGGGAGCTGTTTTTT; cdr3_aa: CASSEDYYTGELFF
j_call: TRBJ2-5; v_call: TRBV24-1; clone_size: .; d_call: .; cdr3_nt: TGTGCCACCAGTGATTTGCTACGCGGGGGCGACCAAGAGACCCAGTACTTC; cdr3_aa: CATSDLLRGGDQETQYF